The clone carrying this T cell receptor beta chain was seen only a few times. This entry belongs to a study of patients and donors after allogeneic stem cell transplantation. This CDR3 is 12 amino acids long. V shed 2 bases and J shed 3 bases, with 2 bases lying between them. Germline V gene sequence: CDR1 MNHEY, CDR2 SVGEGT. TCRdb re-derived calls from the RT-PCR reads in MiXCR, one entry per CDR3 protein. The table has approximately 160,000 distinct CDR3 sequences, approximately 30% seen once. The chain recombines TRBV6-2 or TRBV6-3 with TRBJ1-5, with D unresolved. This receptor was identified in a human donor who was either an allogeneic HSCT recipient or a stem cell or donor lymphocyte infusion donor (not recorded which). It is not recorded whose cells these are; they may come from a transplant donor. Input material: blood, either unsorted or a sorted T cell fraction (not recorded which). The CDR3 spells CASSYLNQPQHF. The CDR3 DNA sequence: TGTGCCAGCAGTTACCTCAATCAGCCCCAGCATTTT.